These T cell receptor beta chains were read from a single sample in a study of PD-1 blockade in mismatch repair-deficient tumors. The data were produced by immunoSEQ multiplex PCR, yet TCRdb's version contains in-frame clones alone and is incomplete. The sample carries about 22,000 clones, approximately 84% recorded once. Here the sequenced sample was peripheral blood, taken 2 weeks after starting pembrolizumab. The receptor set was obtained from an adult with mismatch repair-deficient cancer. The CDR3 runs from the conserved cysteine through the conserved F or W. A D gene is named only where the DNA matches it firmly. Clone size appears in some rows only: once, few, many, or a class for an expanded clone.

CDR3 DNA	CDR3 protein	D gene	V gene	clone size	J gene
TGTGCCAGTAGTATAGTGACAGGTTCCTCCTACGAGCAGTACTTC	CASSIVTGSSYEQYF	.	TRBV19	.	TRBJ2-7
TGTGCCAGCTCACCGGGTTGGGGACAGGGTGGATACGAGCAGTACTTC	CASSPGWGQGGYEQYF	TRBD1	TRBV18	few	TRBJ2-7
TGTGCCAGCAGCTTACGTAAGACAGGGAACACCGGGGAGCTGTTTTTT	CASSLRKTGNTGELFF	.	TRBV11-3	.	TRBJ2-2
TGCGCCAGCACCGAAGGGAATCAGCCCCAGCATTTT	CASTEGNQPQHF	.	TRBV10-2	few	TRBJ1-5
TGTGCCAGCAGCAAAGGGCGGACAGGGGGCACGAGGGGAGCTTTCTTT	CASSKGRTGGTRGAFF	.	TRBV21-1	.	TRBJ1-1
TGTGCCAGCAGCCCCTCCAACTACGAGCAGTACTTC	CASSPSNYEQYF	.	TRBV7-8	once	TRBJ2-7
TGTGCCAGCAGTTATAACGGGAAAGGCTCCTACGAGCAGTACTTC	CASSYNGKGSYEQYF	.	TRBV6-5	few	TRBJ2-7
TGTGCCAGCAGTCATCCTGGTATGGGGAGCTCCTACGAGCAGTACTTC	CASSHPGMGSSYEQYF	.	TRBV28	.	TRBJ2-7
TGTGCCAGCACCAAGGACTTGAACACTGAAGCTTTCTTT	CASTKDLNTEAFF	.	TRBV7-9	few	TRBJ1-1
TGCGCCAGCAGCCGGGGGACGAGCGGCACCGGGGATGAAAAACTGTTTTTT	CASSRGTSGTGDEKLFF	.	TRBV4-1	.	TRBJ1-4
TGTGCCAGCAGCCCCTTCCTTTTGGGCGAGACCCAGTACTTC	CASSPFLLGETQYF	.	TRBV6-5	.	TRBJ2-5
TGCGCCAGCAGCCAAGTATCTAGCGGGAGTTTGAAGTTCTTC	CASSQVSSGSLKFF	TRBD2	TRBV4-3	once	TRBJ2-1
TGCGCCAGCAGCCAAGCGGCGTCGGGTTCGTACAATGAGCAGTTCTTC	CASSQAASGSYNEQFF	.	TRBV4-1	few	TRBJ2-1
TGTGCCAGCAGCCCAGAGGGCTGGACCGCGAACACCGGGGAGCTGTTTTTT	CASSPEGWTANTGELFF	.	TRBV11-3	.	TRBJ2-2
TGTGCCAGCAGTACAGGGTTCTACGAGCAGTACTTC	CASSTGFYEQYF	.	TRBV6-1	.	TRBJ2-7
TGTGCCAGCAGCTTGCAGGGATTAAGCACAGATACGCAGTATTTT	CASSLQGLSTDTQYF	.	TRBV5-4	.	TRBJ2-3
TGTGCCAGCAGCTTAGCGCAGGGTGTCGCTGAAGCTTTCTTT	CASSLAQGVAEAFF	.	TRBV7-9	few	TRBJ1-1
TGTGCCAGCACCGGGCGAGGAAATGAGCAGTTCTTC	CASTGRGNEQFF	.	TRBV27	few	TRBJ2-1